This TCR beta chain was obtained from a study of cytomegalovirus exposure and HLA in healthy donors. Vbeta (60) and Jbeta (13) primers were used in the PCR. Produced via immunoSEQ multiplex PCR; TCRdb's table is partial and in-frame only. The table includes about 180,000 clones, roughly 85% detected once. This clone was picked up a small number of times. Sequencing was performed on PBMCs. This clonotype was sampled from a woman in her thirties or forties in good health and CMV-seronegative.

The CDR3 here is CASSYSTTLRETQYF. CDR3 nucleotide sequence: TGTGCCAGCAGTTACTCAACTACACTCCGAGAGACCCAGTACTTC. V and J are TRBV6-5 and TRBJ2-5; D is undetermined. Germline loops: CDR1 MNHEY, CDR2 SVGAGI. V was trimmed by 0 bases and J by 4 bases, leaving 12 bases between them. The CDR3 sequence is 15 residues long.